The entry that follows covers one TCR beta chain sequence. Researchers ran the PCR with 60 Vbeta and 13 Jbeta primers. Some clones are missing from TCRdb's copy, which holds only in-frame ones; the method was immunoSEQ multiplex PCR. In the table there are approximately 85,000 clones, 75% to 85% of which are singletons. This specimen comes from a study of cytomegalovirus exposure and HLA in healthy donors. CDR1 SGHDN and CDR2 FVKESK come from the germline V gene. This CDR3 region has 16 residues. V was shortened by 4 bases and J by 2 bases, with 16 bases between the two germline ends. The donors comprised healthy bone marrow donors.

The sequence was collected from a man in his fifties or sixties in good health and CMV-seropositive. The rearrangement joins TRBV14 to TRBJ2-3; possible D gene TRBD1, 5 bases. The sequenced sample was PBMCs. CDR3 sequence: CASSPPRQTYTDTQYF. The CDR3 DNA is TGTGCCAGCAGCCCCCCGCGACAGACTTACACAGATACGCAGTATTTT.